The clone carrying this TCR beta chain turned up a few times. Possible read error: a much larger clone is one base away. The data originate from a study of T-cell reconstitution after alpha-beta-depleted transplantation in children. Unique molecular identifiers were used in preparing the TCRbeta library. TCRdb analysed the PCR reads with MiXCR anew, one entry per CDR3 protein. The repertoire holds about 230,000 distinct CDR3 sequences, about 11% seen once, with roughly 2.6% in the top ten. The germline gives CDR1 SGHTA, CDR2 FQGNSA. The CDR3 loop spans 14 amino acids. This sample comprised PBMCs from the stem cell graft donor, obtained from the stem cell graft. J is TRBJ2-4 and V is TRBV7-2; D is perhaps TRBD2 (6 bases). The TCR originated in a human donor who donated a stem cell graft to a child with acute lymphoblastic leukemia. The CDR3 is CASSLDYRENSQYF. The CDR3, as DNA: TGTGCCAGCAGCTTGGACTATAGGGAAAACAGTCAGTACTTC.